This T cell receptor beta chain was observed in a study of blood T cell repertoires in COVID-19. About the research overall: Sources were T cells, B-cell-depleted T cells, or PBMCs; the material itself was cDNA or gDNA.

Assay used: immunoSEQ multiplex PCR; TCRdb lists only in-frame clones, some missing. The table records around 240,000 clones, approximately 82% of them present only once. Germline CDR1 and CDR2: SGHDN and FVKESK. Unmatched junction bases numbered 8, after V lost 5 bases and J lost 10 bases. This CDR3 has 13 residues. The sample comprised peripheral blood. The chain employs TRBV14 and TRBJ1-1; 9 positions agree with TRBD1. The sequence derives from a woman in her forties who had recovered from COVID-19. The chain's CDR3 is CASSYGQGPSAFF. CDR3 bases: TGTGCCAGCAGCTACGGACAGGGGCCGTCAGCTTTCTTT.